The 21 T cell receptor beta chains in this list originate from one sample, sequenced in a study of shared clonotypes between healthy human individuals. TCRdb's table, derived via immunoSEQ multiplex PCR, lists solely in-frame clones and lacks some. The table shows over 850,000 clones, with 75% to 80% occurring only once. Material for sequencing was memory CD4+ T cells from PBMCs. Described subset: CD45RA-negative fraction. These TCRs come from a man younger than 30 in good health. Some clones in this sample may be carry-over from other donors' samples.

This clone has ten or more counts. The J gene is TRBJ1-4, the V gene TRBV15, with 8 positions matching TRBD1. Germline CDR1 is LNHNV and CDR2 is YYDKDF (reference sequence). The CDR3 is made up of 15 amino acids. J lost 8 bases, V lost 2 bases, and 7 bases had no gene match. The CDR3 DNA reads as TGTGCCACCAGCAGACGAGACAGGGGAGAAGAAAAACTGTTTTTT. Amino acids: CATSRRDRGEEKLFF. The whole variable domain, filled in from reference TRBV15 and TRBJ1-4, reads DAMVIQNPRYQVTQFGKPVTLSCSQTLNHNVMYWYQQKSSQAPKLLFHYYDKDFNNEADTPDNFQSRRPNTSFCFLDIRSPGLGDTAMYLCATSRRDRGEEKLFFGSGTQLSVL.

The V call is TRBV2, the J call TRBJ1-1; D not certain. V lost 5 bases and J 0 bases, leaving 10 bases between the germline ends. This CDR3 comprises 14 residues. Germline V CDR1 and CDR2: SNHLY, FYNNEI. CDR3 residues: CASSQGYLNTEAFF. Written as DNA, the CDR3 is TGTGCCAGCAGTCAAGGGTATCTGAACACTGAAGCTTTCTTT.

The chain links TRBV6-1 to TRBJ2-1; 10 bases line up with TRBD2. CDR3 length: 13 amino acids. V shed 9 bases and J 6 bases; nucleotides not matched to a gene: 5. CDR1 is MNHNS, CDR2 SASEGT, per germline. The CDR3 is CASLLAGPNEQFF. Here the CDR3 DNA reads TGTGCCAGTCTACTAGCGGGACCCAATGAGCAGTTCTTC.

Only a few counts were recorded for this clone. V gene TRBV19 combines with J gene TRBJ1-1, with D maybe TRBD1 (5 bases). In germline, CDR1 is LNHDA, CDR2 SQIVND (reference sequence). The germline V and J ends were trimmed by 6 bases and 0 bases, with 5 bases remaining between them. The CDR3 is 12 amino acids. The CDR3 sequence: CASRGVNTEAFF. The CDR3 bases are TGTGCCAGTAGGGGGGTGAACACTGAAGCTTTCTTT.

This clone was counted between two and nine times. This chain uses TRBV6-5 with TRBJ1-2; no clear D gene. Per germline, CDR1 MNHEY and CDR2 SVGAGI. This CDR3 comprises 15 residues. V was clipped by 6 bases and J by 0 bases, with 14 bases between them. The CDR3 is CASSPGREANYGYTF. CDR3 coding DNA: TGTGCCAGCAGCCCCGGTCGGGAAGCTAACTATGGCTACACCTTC.

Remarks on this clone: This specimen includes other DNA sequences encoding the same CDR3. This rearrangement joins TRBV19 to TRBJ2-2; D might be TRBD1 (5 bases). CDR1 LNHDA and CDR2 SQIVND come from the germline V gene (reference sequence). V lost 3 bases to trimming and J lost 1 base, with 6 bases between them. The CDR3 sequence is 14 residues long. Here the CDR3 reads CASSIGQNTGELFF. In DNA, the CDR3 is TGTGCCAGTAGTATCGGACAGAACACCGGGGAGCTGTTTTTT.

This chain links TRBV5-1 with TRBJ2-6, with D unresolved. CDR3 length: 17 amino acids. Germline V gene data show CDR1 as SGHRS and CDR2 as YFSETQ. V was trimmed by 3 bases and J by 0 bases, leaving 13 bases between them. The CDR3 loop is CASSSGLGSSGANVLTF. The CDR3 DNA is TGCGCCAGCAGCTCCGGCTTGGGTAGCTCTGGGGCCAACGTCCTGACTTTC. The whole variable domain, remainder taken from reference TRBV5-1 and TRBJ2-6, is KAGVTQTPRYLIKTRGQQVTLSCSPISGHRSVSWYQQTPGQGLQFLFEYFSETQRNKGNFPGRFSGRQFSNSRSEMNVSTLELGDSALYLCASSSGLGSSGANVLTFGAGSRLTVL.

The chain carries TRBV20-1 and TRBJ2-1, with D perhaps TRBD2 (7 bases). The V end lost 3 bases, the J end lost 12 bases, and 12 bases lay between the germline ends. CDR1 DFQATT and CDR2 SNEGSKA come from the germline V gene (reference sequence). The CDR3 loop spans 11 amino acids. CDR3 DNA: TGCAGTGCTAGGGCGGGGGCTAGGCAGTTCTTC. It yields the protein CSARAGARQFF.

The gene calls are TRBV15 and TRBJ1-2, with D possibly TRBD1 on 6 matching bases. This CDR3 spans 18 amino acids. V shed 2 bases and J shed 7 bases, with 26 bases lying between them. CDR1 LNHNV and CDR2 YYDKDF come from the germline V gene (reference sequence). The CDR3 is CATSRSPPRQEGPRGYTF. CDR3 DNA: TGTGCCACCAGCAGATCCCCTCCGCGACAGGAGGGCCCGCGTGGCTACACCTTC.

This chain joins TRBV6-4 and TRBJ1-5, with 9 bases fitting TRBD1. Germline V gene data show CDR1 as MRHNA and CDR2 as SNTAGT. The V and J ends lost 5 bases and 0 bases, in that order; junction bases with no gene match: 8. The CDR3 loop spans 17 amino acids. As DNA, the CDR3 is TGTGCCAGCAGTTGCTTGCGGGACAGGGATAGCAATCAGCCCCAGCATTTT. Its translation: CASSCLRDRDSNQPQHF.

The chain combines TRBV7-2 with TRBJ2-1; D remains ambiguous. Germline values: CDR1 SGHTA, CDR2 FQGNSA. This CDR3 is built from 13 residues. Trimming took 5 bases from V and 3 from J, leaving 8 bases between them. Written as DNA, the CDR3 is TGTGCCAGCAGCATCGGAGACTACAATGAGCAGTTCTTC. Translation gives CASSIGDYNEQFF.

The chain's CDR3 is CASSDYEGSYEQYF. CDR3 DNA sequence: TGTGCCAGCAGCGATTATGAGGGGAGTTACGAGCAGTACTTC. The chain is built from TRBV6-6 and TRBJ2-7; D may match TRBD1 or TRBD2 (5 bases each). Germline V gene lookup returns CDR1 MNHNY and CDR2 SVGAGI (reference sequence). The CDR3 covers 14 residues. V lost 6 bases, J lost 4 bases, and 16 bases lay in between.

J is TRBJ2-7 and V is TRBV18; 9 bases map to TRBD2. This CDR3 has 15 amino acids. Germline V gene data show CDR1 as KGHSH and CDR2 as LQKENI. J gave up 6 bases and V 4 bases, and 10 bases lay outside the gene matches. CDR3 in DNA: TGTGCCAGCTCACTGTCGACTAGCGGTGCTAGCGAGCAGTACTTC. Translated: CASSLSTSGASEQYF.

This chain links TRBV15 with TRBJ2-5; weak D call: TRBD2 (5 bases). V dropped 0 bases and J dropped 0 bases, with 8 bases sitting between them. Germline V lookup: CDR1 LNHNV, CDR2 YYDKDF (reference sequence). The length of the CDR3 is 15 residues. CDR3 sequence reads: CATSRDWEYQETQYF. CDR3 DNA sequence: TGTGCCACCAGCAGAGACTGGGAGTACCAAGAGACCCAGTACTTC.

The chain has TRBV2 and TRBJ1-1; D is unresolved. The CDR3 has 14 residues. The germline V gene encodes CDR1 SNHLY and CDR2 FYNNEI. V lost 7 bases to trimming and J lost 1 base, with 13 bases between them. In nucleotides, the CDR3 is TGTGCCAGCAAGCCTGGGCGAGAGAACACTGAAGCTTTCTTT. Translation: CASKPGRENTEAFF.

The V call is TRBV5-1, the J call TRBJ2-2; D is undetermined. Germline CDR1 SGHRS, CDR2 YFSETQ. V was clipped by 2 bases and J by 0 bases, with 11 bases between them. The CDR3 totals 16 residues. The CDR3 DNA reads TGCGCCAGCAGCTTAGCCCCCAGCGCGAACACCGGGGAGCTGTTTTTT. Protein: CASSLAPSANTGELFF.

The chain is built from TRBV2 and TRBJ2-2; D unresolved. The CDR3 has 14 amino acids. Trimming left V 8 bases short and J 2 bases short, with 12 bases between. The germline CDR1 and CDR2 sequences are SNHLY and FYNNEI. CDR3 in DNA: TGTGCCAGCGTTAGGACGGAAAACACCGGGGAGCTGTTTTTT. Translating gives CASVRTENTGELFF.

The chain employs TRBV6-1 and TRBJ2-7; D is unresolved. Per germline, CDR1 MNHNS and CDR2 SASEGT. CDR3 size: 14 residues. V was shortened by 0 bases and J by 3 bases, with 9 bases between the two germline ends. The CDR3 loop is CASSEAKLDYEQYF. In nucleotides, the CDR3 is TGTGCCAGCAGTGAAGCTAAGCTGGACTACGAGCAGTACTTC.

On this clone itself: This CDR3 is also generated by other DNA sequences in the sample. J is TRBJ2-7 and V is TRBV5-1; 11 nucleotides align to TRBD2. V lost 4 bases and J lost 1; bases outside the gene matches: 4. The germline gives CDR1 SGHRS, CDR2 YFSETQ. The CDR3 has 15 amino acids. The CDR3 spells CASSRGTSGSYEQYF. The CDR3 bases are TGCGCCAGCAGCAGAGGGACTAGCGGATCCTACGAGCAGTACTTC.

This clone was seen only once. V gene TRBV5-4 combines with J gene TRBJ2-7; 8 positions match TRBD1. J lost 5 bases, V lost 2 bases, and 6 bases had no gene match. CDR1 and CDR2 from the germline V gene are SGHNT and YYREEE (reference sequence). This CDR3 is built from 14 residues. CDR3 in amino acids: CASSLKTGEDEQYF. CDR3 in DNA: TGTGCCAGCAGCTTAAAGACAGGGGAGGACGAGCAGTACTTC.

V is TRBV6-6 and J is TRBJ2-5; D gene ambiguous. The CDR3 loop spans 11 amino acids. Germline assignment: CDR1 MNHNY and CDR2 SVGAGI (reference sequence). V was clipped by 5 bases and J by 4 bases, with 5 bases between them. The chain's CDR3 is CASSRRETQYF. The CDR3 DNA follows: TGTGCCAGCAGTCGGAGAGAGACCCAGTACTTC.